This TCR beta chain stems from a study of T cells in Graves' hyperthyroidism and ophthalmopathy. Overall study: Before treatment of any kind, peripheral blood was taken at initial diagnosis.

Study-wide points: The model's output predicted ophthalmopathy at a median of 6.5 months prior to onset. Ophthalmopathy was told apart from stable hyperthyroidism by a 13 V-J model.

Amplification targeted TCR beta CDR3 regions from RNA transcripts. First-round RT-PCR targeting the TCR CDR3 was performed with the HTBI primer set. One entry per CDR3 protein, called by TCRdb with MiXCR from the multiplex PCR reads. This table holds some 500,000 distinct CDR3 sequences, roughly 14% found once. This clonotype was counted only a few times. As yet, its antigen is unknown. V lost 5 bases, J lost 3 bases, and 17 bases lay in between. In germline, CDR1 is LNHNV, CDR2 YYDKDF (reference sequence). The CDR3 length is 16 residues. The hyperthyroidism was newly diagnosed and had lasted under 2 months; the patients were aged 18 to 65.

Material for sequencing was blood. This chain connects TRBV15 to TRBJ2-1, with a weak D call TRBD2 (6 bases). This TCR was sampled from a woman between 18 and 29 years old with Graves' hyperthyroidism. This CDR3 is CATSEGSGSDYNEQFF. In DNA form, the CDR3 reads TGTGCCACCAGCGAGGGTAGCGGTTCGGACTACAATGAGCAGTTCTTC. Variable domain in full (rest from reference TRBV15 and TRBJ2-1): DAMVIQNPRYQVTQFGKPVTLSCSQTLNHNVMYWYQQKSSQAPKLLFHYYDKDFNNEADTPDNFQSRRPNTSFCFLDIRSPGLGDTAMYLCATSEGSGSDYNEQFFGPGTRLTVL.